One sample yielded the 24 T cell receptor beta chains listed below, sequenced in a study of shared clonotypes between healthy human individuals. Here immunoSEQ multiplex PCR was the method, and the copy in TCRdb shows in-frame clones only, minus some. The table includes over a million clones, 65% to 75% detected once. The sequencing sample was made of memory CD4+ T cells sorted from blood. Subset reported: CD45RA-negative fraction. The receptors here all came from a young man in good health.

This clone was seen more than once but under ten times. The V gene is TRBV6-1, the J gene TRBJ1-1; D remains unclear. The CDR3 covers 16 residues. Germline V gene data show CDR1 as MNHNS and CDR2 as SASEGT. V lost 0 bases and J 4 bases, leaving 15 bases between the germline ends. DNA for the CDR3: TGTGCCAGCAGTGAAGCTGCACCGCCGGGTCGCACTGAAGCTTTCTTT. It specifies CASSEAAPPGRTEAFF.

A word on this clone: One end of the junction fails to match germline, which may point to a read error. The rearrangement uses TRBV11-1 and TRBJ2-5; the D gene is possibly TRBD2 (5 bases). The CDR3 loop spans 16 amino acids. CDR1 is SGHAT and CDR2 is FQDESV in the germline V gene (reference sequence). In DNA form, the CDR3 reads TGTGCCAGCAGCTGGATAGAGGGTAGTCCAAGAGAGTCCCAGTACTTC. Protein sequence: CASSWIEGSPRESQYF.

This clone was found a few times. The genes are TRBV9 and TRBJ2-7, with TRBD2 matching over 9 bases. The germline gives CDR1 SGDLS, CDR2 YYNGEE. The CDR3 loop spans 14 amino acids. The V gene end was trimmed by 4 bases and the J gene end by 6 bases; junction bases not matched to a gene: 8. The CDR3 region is CASSPQAGGGEQYF. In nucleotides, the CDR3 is TGTGCCAGCAGCCCACAAGCGGGGGGCGGCGAGCAGTACTTC.

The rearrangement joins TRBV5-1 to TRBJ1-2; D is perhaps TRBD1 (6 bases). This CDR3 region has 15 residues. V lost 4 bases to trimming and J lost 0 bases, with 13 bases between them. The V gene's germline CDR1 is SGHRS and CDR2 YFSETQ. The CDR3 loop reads CASSPTGASNYGYTF. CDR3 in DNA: TGCGCCAGCAGCCCCACGGGGGCGTCTAACTATGGCTACACCTTC.

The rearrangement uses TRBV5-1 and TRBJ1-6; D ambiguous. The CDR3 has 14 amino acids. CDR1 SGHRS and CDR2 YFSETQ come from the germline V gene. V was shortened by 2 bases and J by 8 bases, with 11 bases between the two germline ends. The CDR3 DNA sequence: TGCGCCAGCAGCTTAGCCCGTCCGGATTCACCCCTCCACTTT. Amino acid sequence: CASSLARPDSPLHF. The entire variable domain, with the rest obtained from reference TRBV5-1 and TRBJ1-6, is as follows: KAGVTQTPRYLIKTRGQQVTLSCSPISGHRSVSWYQQTPGQGLQFLFEYFSETQRNKGNFPGRFSGRQFSNSRSEMNVSTLELGDSALYLCASSLARPDSPLHFGNGTRLTVT.

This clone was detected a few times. The CDR3 sequence: CASSSLRGLGNEQFF. The CDR3 DNA sequence: TGTGCCAGCAGCTCCCTGAGGGGCCTCGGGAATGAGCAGTTCTTC. V is TRBV5-5 and J is TRBJ2-1; D could derive from TRBD1 or TRBD2 (5 bases each). The V gene lost 3 bases and the J gene lost 7 bases, with 17 bases spanning the gap. The CDR3 is made up of 15 amino acids. Germline CDR1 SGHKS, CDR2 YYEKEE (reference sequence). The complete variable domain, with remaining parts taken from reference TRBV5-5 and TRBJ2-1, reads DAGVTQSPTHLIKTRGQQVTLRCSPISGHKSVSWYQQVLGQGPQFIFQYYEKEERGRGNFPDRFSARQFPNYSSELNVNALLLGDSALYLCASSSLRGLGNEQFFGPGTRLTVL.

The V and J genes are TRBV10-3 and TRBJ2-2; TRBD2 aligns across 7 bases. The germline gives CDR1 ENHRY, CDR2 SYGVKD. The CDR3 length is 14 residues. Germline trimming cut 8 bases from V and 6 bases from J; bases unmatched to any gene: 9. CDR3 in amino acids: CAISASGNPGELFF. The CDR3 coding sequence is TGTGCCATCTCAGCTAGCGGAAACCCCGGGGAGCTGTTTTTT.

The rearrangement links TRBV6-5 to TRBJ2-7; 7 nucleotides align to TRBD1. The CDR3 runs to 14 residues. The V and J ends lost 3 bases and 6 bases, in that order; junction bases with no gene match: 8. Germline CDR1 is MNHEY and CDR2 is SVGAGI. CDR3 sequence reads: CASSYGTDASEQYF. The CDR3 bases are TGTGCCAGCAGTTATGGGACAGACGCCAGCGAGCAGTACTTC.

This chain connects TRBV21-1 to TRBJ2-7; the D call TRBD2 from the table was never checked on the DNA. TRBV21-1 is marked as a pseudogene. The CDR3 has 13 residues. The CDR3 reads CASTDKEVSEQYF. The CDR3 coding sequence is TGTGCCAGCACTGACAAGGAGGTCTCCGAGCAGTACTTC.

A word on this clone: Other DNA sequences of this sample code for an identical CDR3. The CDR3 sequence is CASSFDRGNEQFF. CDR3 coding DNA: TGCGCCAGCAGCTTTGACAGGGGCAATGAGCAGTTCTTC. The chain is built from TRBV5-1 and TRBJ2-1; 8 nucleotides line up with TRBD1. V lost 2 bases, J lost 6 bases, and 1 base stayed unmatched. Germline-derived CDR1 and CDR2 are SGHRS and YFSETQ. This CDR3 contains 13 residues.

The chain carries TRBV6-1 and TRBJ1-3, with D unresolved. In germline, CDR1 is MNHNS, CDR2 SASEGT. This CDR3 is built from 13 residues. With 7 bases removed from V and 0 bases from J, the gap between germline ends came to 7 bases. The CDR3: CASTQPSGNTIYF. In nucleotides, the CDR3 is TGTGCCAGCACCCAACCCTCTGGAAACACCATATATTTT.

CDR3 DNA sequence: TGTGCCAGCAGCTTAGTTGCGGGAGGGGCGTCCTACGAGCAGTACTTC. Translating gives CASSLVAGGASYEQYF. The gene calls are TRBV7-2 and TRBJ2-7, with 9 bases that match TRBD2. V dropped 1 base and J dropped 1; count of bases not matched to a gene: 5. Germline V gene data show CDR1 as SGHTA and CDR2 as FQGNSA. This CDR3 spans 16 amino acids.

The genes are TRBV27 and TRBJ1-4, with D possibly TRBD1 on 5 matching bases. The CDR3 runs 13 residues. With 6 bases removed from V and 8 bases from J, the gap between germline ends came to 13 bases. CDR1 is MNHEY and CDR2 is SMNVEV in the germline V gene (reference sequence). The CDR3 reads CASRFSGGEKLFF. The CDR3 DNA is TGTGCCAGCAGATTTAGTGGGGGGGAAAAACTGTTTTTT.

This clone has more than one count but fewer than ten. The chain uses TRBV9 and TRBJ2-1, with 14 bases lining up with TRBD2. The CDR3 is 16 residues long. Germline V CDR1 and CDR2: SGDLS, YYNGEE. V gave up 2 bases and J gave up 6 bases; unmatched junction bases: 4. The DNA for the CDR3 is TGTGCCAGCAGCGTCCCGACTAGCGGGGGGGCCAATGAGCAGTTCTTC. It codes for CASSVPTSGGANEQFF.

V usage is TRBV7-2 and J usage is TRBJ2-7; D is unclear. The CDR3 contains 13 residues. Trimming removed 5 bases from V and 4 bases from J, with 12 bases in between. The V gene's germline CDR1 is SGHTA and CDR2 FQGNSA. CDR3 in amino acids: CASSPRSSYEQYF. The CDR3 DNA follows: TGTGCCAGCAGCCCCAGGAGCTCATACGAGCAGTACTTC.

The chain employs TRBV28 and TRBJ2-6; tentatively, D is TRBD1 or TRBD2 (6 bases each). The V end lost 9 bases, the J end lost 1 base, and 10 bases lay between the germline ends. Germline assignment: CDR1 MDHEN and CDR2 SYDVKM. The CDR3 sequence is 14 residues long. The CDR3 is CASGGGSGANVLTF. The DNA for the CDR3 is TGTGCCAGTGGAGGGGGGTCTGGGGCCAACGTCCTGACTTTC.

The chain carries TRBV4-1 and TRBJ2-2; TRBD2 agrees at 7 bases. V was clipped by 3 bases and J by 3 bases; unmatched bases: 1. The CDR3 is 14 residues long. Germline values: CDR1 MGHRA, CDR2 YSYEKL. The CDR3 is CASSQGRDTGELFF. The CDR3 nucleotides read TGCGCCAGCAGCCAGGGGAGGGACACCGGGGAGCTGTTTTTT.

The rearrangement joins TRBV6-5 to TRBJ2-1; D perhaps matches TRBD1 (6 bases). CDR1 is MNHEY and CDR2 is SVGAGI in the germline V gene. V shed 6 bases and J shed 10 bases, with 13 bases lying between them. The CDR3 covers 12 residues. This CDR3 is CASRGQGPEQFF. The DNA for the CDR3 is TGTGCCAGCAGGGGGCAGGGGCCGGAGCAGTTCTTC.

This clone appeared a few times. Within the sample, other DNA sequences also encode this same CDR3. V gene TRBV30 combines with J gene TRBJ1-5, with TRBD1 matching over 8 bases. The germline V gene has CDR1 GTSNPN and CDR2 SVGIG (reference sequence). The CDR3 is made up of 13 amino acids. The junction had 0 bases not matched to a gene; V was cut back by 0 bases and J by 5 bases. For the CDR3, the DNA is TGTGCCTGGAGTGTACAGGGGGATCAGCCCCAGCATTTT. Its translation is CAWSVQGDQPQHF.

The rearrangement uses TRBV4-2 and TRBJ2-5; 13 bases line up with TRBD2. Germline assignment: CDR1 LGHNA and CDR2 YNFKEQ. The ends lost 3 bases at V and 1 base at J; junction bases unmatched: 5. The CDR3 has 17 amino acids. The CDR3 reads CASSQRLAGGLQETQYF. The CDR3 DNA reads TGTGCCAGCAGCCAGCGACTAGCGGGGGGACTCCAAGAGACCCAGTACTTC.

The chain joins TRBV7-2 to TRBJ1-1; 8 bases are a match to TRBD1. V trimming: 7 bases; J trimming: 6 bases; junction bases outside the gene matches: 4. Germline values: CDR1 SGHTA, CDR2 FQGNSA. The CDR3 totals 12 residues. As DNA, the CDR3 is TGTGCCAGCAACGACAGGGGCCCTGAAGCTTTCTTT. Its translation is CASNDRGPEAFF.

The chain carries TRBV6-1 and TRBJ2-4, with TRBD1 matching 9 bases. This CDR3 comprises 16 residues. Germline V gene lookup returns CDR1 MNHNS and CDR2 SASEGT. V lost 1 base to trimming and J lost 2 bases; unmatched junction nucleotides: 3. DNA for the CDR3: TGTGCCAGCAGTGAAGGGACAGGGGAGTCCAAAAACATTCAGTACTTC. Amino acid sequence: CASSEGTGESKNIQYF.

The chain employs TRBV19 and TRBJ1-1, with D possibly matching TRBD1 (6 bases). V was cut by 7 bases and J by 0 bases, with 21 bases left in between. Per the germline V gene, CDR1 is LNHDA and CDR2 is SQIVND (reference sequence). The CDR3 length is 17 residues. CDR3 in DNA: TGTGCCAGTACGAGCCTCGGGGGCGCCGGAGTGAACACTGAAGCTTTCTTT. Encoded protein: CASTSLGGAGVNTEAFF.

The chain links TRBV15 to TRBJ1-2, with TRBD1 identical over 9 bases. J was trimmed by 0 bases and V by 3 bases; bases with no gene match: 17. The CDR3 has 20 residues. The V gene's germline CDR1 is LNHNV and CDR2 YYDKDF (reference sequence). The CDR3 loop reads CATSSRVGRGQGRPNYGYTF. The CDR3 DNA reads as TGTGCCACCAGCAGCAGAGTCGGACGGGGACAGGGAAGACCTAACTATGGCTACACCTTC.